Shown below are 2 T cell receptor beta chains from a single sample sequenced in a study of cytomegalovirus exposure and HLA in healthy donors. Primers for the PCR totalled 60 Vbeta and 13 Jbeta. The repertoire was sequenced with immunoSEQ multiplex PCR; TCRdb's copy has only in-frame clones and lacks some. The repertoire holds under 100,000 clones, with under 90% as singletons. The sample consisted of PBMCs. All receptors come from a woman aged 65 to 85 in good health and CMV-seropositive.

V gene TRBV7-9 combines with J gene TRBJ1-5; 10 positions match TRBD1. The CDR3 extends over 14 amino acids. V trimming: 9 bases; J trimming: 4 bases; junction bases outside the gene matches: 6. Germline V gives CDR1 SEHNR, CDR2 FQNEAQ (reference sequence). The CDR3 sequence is CASGPGQGNQPQHF. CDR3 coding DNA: TGTGCCAGTGGACCGGGACAGGGGAATCAGCCCCAGCATTTT.

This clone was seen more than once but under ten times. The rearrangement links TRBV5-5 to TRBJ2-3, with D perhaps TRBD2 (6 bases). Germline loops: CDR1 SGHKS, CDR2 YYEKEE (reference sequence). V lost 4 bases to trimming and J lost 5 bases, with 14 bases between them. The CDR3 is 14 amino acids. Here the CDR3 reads CASSLGLGGDTQYF. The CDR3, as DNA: TGTGCCAGCAGCCTGGGACTGGGTGGAGATACGCAGTATTTT. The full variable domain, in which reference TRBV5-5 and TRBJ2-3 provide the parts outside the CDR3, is DAGVTQSPTHLIKTRGQQVTLRCSPISGHKSVSWYQQVLGQGPQFIFQYYEKEERGRGNFPDRFSARQFPNYSSELNVNALLLGDSALYLCASSLGLGGDTQYFGPGTRLTVL.